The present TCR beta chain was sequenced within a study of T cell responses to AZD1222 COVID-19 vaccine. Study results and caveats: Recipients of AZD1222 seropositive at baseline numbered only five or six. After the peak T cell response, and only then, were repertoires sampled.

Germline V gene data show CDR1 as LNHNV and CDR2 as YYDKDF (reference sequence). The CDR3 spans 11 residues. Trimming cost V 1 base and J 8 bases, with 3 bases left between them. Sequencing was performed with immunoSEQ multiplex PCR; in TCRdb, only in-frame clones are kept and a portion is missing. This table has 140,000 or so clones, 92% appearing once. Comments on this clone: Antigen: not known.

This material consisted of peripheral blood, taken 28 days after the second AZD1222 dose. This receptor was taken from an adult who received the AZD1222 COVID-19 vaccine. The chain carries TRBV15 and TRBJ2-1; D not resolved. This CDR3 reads CATSRGYEQFF. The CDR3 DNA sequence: TGTGCCACCAGCAGAGGTTATGAGCAGTTCTTC. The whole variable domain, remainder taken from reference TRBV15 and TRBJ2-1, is DAMVIQNPRYQVTQFGKPVTLSCSQTLNHNVMYWYQQKSSQAPKLLFHYYDKDFNNEADTPDNFQSRRPNTSFCFLDIRSPGLGDTAMYLCATSRGYEQFFGPGTRLTVL.